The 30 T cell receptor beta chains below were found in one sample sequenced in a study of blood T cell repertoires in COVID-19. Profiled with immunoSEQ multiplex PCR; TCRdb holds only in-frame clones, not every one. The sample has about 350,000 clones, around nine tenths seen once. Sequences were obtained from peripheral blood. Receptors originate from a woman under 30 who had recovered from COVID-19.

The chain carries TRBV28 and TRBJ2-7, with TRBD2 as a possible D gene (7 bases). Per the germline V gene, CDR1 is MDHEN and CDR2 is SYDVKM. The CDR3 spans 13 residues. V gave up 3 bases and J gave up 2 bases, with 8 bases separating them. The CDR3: CASSFGGPYEQYV. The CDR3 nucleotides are TGTGCCAGCAGTTTCGGGGGGCCCTACGAGCAGTACGTC.

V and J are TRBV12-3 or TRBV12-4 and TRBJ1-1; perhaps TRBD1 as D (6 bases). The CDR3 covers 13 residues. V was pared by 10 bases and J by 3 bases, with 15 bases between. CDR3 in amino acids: CATRSQGHTEAFF. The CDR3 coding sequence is TGTGCCACCCGTTCACAGGGTCACACTGAAGCTTTCTTT.

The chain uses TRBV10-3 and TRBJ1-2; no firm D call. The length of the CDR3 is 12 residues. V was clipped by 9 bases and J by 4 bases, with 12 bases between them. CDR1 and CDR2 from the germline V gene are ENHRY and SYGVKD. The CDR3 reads CAITDTSYGYTF. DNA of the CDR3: TGTGCCATTACCGACACGAGCTATGGCTACACCTTC.

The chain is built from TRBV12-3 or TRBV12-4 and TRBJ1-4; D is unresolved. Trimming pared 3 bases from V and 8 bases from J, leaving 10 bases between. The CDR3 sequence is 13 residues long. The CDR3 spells CASSLDRGEKLFF. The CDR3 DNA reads TGTGCCAGCAGTTTGGATCGAGGGGAAAAACTGTTTTTT.

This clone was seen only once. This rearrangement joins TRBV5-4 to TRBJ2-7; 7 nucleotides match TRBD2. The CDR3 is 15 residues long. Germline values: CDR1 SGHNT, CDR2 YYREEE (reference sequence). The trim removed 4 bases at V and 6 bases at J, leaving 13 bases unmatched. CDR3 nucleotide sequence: TGTGCCAGCAGCGACGAACGGACTAGTAAATCCGAGCAGTACGTC. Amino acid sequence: CASSDERTSKSEQYV.

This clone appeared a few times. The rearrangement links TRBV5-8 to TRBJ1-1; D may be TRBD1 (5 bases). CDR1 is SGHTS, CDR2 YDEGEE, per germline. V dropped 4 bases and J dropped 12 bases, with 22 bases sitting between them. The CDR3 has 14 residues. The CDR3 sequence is CASSPLGLLSSPFF. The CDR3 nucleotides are TGTGCCAGCAGCCCGTTGGGGCTCCTGTCAAGCCCTTTCTTT. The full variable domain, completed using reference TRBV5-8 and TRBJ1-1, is EAGVTQSPTHLIKTRGQQATLRCSPISGHTSVYWYQQALGLGLQFLLWYDEGEERNRGNFPPRFSGRQFPNYSSELNVNALELEDSALYLCASSPLGLLSSPFFGQGTRLTVV.

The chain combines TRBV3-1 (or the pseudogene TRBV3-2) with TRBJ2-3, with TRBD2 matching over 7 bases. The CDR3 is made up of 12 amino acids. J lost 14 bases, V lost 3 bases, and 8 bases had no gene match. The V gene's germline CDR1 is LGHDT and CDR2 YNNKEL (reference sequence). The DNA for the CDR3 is TGTGCCAGCAGCCAGTGGGGGAGGGCCGCGTATTTT. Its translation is CASSQWGRAAYF.

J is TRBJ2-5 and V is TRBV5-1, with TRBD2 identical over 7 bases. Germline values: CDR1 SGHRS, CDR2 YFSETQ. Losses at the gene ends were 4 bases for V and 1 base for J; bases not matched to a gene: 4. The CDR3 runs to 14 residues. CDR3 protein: CASSLGTTQETQYF. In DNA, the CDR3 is TGCGCCAGCAGCCTGGGGACTACCCAAGAGACCCAGTACTTC.

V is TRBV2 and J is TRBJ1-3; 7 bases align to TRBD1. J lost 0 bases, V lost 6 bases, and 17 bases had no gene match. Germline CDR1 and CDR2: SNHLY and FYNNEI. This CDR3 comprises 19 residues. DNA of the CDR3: TGTGCCAGCAGCGCTGCCGATACGGGACAGATATCCTCTGGAAACACCATATATTTT. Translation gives CASSAADTGQISSGNTIYF.

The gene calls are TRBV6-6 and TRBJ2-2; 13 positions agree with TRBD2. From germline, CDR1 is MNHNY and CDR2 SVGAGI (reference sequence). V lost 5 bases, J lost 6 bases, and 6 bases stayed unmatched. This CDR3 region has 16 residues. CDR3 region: CASSRVLAGGPGELFF. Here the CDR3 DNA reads TGTGCCAGCAGTCGAGTACTAGCGGGAGGGCCCGGGGAGCTGTTTTTT.

CDR3 sequence: CASSYLLEGGELFF. The CDR3 nucleotides read TGTGCCAGCAGTTACCTCCTAGAGGGCGGGGAGCTGTTTTTT. This chain links TRBV6-5 with TRBJ2-2; TRBD2 might be the D (5 bases). Germline V gives CDR1 MNHEY, CDR2 SVGAGI. CDR3 length: 14 residues. Trimming took 2 bases from V and 7 from J, leaving 11 bases between them.

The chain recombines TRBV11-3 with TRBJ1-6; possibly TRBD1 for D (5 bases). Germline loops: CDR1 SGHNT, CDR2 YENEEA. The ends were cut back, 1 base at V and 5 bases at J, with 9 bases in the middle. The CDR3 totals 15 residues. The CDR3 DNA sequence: TGTGCCAGCAGCTTAGCTGACAGAAATAATTCACCCCTCCACTTT. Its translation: CASSLADRNNSPLHF.

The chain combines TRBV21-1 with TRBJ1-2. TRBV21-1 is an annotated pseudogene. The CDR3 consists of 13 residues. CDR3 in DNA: TGTGCCAGCAGCAAAATGTCAGCGGGTGGCTACACCTTC. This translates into CASSKMSAGGYTF.

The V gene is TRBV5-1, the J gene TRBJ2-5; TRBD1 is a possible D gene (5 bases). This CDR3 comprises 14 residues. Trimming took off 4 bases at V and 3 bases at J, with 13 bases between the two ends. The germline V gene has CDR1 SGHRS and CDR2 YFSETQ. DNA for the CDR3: TGCGCCAGCAGCGAGACAGTAGAAAAAGAGACCCAGTACTTC. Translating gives CASSETVEKETQYF.

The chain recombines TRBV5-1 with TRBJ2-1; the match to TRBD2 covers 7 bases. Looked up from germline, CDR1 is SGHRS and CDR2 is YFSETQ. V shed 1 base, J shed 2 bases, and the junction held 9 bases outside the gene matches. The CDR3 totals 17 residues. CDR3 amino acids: CASSLSGGSLAYNEQFF. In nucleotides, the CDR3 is TGCGCCAGCAGCTTGTCGGGCGGGAGCCTAGCCTACAATGAGCAGTTCTTC.

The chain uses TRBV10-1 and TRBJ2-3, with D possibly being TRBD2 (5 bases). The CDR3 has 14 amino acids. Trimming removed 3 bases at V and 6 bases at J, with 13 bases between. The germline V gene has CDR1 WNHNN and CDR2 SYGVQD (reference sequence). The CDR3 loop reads CASSDTLRRDTQYF. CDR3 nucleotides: TGCGCCAGCAGTGATACATTGAGGAGGGATACGCAGTATTTT.

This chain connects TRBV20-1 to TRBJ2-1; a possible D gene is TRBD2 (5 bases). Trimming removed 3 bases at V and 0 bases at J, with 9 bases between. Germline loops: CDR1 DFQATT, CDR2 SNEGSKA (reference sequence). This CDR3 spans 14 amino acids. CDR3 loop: CSASPGSSYNEQFF. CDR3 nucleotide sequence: TGCAGTGCTAGTCCTGGGAGCTCCTACAATGAGCAGTTCTTC.

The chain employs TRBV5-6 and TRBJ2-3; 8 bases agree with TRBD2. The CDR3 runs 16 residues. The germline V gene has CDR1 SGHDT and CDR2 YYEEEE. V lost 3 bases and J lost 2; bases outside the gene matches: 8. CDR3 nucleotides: TGTGCCAGCAGCTCACGACTAGCGACCAACACAGATACGCAGTATTTT. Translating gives CASSSRLATNTDTQYF.

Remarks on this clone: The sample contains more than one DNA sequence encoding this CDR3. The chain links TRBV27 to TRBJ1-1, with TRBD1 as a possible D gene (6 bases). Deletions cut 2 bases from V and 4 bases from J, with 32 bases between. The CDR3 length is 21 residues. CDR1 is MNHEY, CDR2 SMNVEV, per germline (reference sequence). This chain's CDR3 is CASSLRSQGFYQGISSTEAFF. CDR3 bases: TGTGCCAGCAGTTTAAGGTCGCAGGGTTTTTACCAGGGGATTTCGAGCACTGAAGCTTTCTTT.

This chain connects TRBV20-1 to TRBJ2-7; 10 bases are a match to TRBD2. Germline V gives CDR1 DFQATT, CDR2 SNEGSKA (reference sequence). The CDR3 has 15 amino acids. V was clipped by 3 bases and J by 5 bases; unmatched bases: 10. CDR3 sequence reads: CSASPSSGSTHEQYV. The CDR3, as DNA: TGCAGTGCTAGTCCGTCTAGCGGGAGTACCCACGAGCAGTACGTC.

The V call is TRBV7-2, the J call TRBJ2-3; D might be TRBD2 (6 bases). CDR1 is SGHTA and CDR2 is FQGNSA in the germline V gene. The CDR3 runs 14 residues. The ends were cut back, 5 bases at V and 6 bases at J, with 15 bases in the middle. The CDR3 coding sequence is TGTGCCAGCAGCCTCAGACTAGTGGGGGATACGCAGTATTTT. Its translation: CASSLRLVGDTQYF.

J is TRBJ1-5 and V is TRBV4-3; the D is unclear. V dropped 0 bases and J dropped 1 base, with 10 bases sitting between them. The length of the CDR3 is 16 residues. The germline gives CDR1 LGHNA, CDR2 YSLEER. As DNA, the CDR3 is TGCGCCAGCAGCCAAGATGGTCACTCGAGCAATCAGCCCCAGCATTTT. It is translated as CASSQDGHSSNQPQHF.

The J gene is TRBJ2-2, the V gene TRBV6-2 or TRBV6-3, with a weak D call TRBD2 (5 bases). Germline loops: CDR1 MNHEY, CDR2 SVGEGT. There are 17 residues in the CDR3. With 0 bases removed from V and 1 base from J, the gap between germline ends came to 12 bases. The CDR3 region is CASSYSIKRRNTGELFF. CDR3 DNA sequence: TGTGCCAGCAGTTACTCGATTAAGCGGAGGAACACCGGGGAGCTGTTTTTT.

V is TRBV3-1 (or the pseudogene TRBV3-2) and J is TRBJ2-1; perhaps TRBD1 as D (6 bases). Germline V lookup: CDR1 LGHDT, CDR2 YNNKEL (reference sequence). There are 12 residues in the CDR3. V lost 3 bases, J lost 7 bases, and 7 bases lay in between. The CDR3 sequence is CASSHGTNEQFF. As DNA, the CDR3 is TGTGCCAGCAGCCACGGGACAAATGAGCAGTTCTTC.

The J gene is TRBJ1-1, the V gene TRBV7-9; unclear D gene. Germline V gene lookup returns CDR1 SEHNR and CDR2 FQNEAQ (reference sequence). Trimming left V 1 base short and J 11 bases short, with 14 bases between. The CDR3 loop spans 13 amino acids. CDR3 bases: TGTGCCAGCAGCTTAGAGGGAGGGCTCCGCGCTTTCTTT. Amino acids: CASSLEGGLRAFF.

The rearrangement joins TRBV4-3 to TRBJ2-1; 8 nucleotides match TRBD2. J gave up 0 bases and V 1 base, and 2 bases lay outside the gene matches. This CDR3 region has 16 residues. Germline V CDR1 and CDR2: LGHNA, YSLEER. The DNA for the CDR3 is TGCGCCAGCAGCCAAGGGGGGACTAGCTCCTACAATGAGCAGTTCTTC. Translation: CASSQGGTSSYNEQFF.

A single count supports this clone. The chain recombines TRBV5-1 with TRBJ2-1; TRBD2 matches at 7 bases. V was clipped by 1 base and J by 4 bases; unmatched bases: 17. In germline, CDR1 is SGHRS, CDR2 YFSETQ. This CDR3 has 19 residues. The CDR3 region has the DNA TGCGCCAGCAGCTTGTTAGGTCACACAGCGGGATCGAGGTACAATGAGCAGTTCTTC. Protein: CASSLLGHTAGSRYNEQFF.

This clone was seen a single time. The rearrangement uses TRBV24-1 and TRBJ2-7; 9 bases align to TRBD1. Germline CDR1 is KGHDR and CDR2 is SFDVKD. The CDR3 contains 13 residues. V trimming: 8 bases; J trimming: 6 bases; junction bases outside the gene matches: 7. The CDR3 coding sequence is TGTGCCACCAAAGGGACAGGGCGAGGCGAGCAGTACGTC. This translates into CATKGTGRGEQYV.

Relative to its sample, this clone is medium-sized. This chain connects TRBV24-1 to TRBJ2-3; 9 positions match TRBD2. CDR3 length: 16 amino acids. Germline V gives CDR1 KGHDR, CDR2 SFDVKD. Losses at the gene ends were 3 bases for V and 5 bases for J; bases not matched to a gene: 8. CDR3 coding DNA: TGTGCCACCAGTGATCGGCGGGAGGGAGGTTTAGATACGCAGTATTTT. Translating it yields CATSDRREGGLDTQYF.

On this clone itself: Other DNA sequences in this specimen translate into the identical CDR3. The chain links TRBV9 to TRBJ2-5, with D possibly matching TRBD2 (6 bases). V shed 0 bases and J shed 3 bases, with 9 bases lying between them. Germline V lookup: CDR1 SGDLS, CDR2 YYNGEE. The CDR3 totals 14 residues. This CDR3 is CASSVDASEETQYF. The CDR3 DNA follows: TGTGCCAGCAGCGTAGACGCTAGCGAAGAGACCCAGTACTTC.